The 23 T cell receptor beta chains below were found in one sample sequenced in a study of cytomegalovirus exposure and HLA in healthy donors. PCR employed 60 Vbeta and 13 Jbeta primers. The protocol was immunoSEQ multiplex PCR, while the TCRdb copy is restricted to in-frame clones and leaves out a portion. The data hold more than 150,000 clones, with more than 70% observed a single time. Specimen: PBMCs. The origin of the receptors is a woman aged 40 to 50 in good health and CMV-seropositive.

CDR3 sequence reads: CASSFPGTSGIISRADTQYF. The CDR3 nucleotides read TGTGCCAGCAGTTTCCCCGGGACTAGCGGGATTATTAGTCGTGCAGATACGCAGTATTTT. The rearrangement joins TRBV5-4 to TRBJ2-3; 13 bases line up with TRBD2. The V gene's germline CDR1 is SGHNT and CDR2 YYREEE (reference sequence). V was pared by 5 bases and J by 4 bases, with 19 bases of the junction left unmatched. The CDR3 sequence is 20 residues long.

This clone was recorded once. The J gene is TRBJ1-1, the V gene TRBV27; 8 bases are a match to TRBD1. Germline lookup yields CDR1 MNHEY and CDR2 SMNVEV (reference sequence). The ends lost 5 bases at V and 6 bases at J; junction bases unmatched: 5. This CDR3 comprises 13 residues. DNA for the CDR3: TGTGCCAGCAGTCGGACAGGGCTTGCTGAAGCTTTCTTT. Encoded protein: CASSRTGLAEAFF.

The chain uses TRBV4-1 and TRBJ2-6; TRBD2 matches 10 bases. Germline CDR1 reads MGHRA; CDR2 reads YSYEKL. The CDR3 sequence is 18 residues long. V was pared by 3 bases and J by 0 bases, with 5 bases of the junction left unmatched. The CDR3 DNA reads TGCGCCAGCAGCCAGGGACTAGCGAGGAGCTCTGGGGCCAACGTCCTGACTTTC. This sequence encodes CASSQGLARSSGANVLTF.

V is TRBV27 and J is TRBJ1-2; D is possibly TRBD1 (6 bases). CDR3 length: 15 residues. Germline V lookup: CDR1 MNHEY, CDR2 SMNVEV (reference sequence). Trimming removed 3 bases from V and 0 bases from J, with 11 bases in between. The CDR3 here is CASSLRGSANYGYTF. CDR3 bases: TGTGCCAGCAGTTTGAGGGGGAGCGCTAACTATGGCTACACCTTC.

V usage is TRBV28 and J usage is TRBJ2-7, with 8 bases identical to TRBD2. CDR3 length equals 15 residues. The germline CDR1 and CDR2 sequences are MDHEN and SYDVKM. V trimming: 5 bases; J trimming: 1 base; junction bases outside the gene matches: 7. The CDR3 sequence is CASSPGSGRSYEQYF. The CDR3 nucleotides are TGTGCCAGCAGTCCGGGCAGCGGGAGATCCTACGAGCAGTACTTC. Combining the CDR3 with reference TRBV28 and TRBJ2-7 gives the whole variable domain DVKVTQSSRYLVKRTGEKVFLECVQDMDHENMFWYRQDPGLGLRLIYFSYDVKMKEKGDIPEGYSVSREKKERFSLILESASTNQTSMYLCASSPGSGRSYEQYFGPGTRLTVT.

The chain carries TRBV2 and TRBJ2-2; possible D gene TRBD1, 6 bases. This CDR3 has 14 amino acids. V shed 11 bases and J shed 0 bases, with 13 bases lying between them. Per germline, CDR1 SNHLY and CDR2 FYNNEI. The CDR3 spells CASQGLTNTGELFF. The CDR3, as DNA: TGTGCCTCACAGGGTCTAACGAACACCGGGGAGCTGTTTTTT.

This chain links TRBV5-1 with TRBJ2-2, with 14 bases matching TRBD2. The trim removed 4 bases at V and 8 bases at J, leaving 10 bases unmatched. CDR3 length: 17 residues. In germline, CDR1 is SGHRS, CDR2 YFSETQ. CDR3 sequence reads: CASSMDPGLAGAGELFF. DNA of the CDR3: TGCGCCAGCAGCATGGATCCGGGACTAGCGGGAGCGGGGGAGCTGTTTTTT.

This chain links TRBV29-1 with TRBJ2-1, with TRBD2 as a possible D gene (6 bases). CDR3 length: 13 amino acids. Trimming pared 4 bases from V and 3 bases from J, leaving 10 bases between. The germline V gene has CDR1 SQVTM and CDR2 ANQGSEA. The CDR3 bases are TGCAGCGTTGCGGGGGAGCTCTACAATGAGCAGTTCTTC. This encodes CSVAGELYNEQFF.

The rearrangement uses TRBV9 and TRBJ1-3; D ambiguous. The CDR3 runs 14 residues. V was trimmed by 4 bases and J by 0 bases, leaving 8 bases between them. Germline CDR1 reads SGDLS; CDR2 reads YYNGEE. The CDR3 nucleotides are TGTGCCAGCAGCCCGAGGGCCTCTGGAAACACCATATATTTT. This translates into CASSPRASGNTIYF.

The rearrangement joins TRBV7-3 to TRBJ2-1, with TRBD2 matching over 11 bases. This CDR3 is 21 amino acids long. J gave up 8 bases and V 0 bases, and 21 bases lay outside the gene matches. CDR1 and CDR2 from the germline V gene are SGHTA and FQGTGA. This CDR3 reads CASSLTRGRTSGSGAGDEQFF. Written as DNA, the CDR3 is TGTGCCAGCAGCTTAACAAGAGGGCGAACTAGCGGGAGTGGGGCCGGGGATGAGCAGTTCTTC.

J is TRBJ2-5 and V is TRBV7-9; a possible D gene is TRBD2 (5 bases). CDR3 length equals 15 residues. The V gene's germline CDR1 is SEHNR and CDR2 FQNEAQ (reference sequence). V lost 7 bases, J lost 4 bases, and 19 bases lay in between. DNA for the CDR3: TGTGCCAGCACCACGGGGTTGGGAATTGGAGAGACCCAGTACTTC. It specifies CASTTGLGIGETQYF.

The sample holds a few counts of this clone. The chain employs TRBV19 and TRBJ1-5; D is unresolved. The CDR3 totals 14 residues. Germline CDR1 and CDR2: LNHDA and SQIVND (reference sequence). Deletions cut 1 base from V and 3 bases from J, with 7 bases between. CDR3 protein: CASSIAGNNQPQHF. In nucleotides, the CDR3 is TGTGCCAGTAGTATAGCGGGTAACAATCAGCCCCAGCATTTT.

The V gene is TRBV4-2, the J gene TRBJ2-3; perhaps TRBD1 as D (6 bases). This CDR3 region has 15 residues. Germline V gives CDR1 LGHNA, CDR2 YNFKEQ. The V end lost 0 bases, the J end lost 0 bases, and 7 bases lay between the germline ends. The CDR3 reads CASSQDRGSTDTQYF. CDR3 coding DNA: TGTGCCAGCAGCCAAGACAGGGGTAGCACAGATACGCAGTATTTT.

This chain connects TRBV6-5 to TRBJ2-7; TRBD2 is a possible D gene (6 bases). The germline V gene encodes CDR1 MNHEY and CDR2 SVGAGI. CDR3 length equals 14 residues. The V end was cut by 5 bases, the J end by 7 bases, with 18 bases between. Here the CDR3 DNA reads TGTGCCAGCAGTCTCCGGGACTCAATCGGGGAGCAGTACTTC. Protein sequence: CASSLRDSIGEQYF.

The chain carries TRBV7-8 and TRBJ1-1, with unresolved D. V was pared by 5 bases and J by 5 bases, with 15 bases between. CDR1 is SGHVS and CDR2 is FQNEAQ in the germline V gene. The CDR3 runs 14 residues. The DNA of the CDR3 is TGTGCCAGCAGCACGACCGGAGGAGGGACTGAAGCTTTCTTT. It specifies CASSTTGGGTEAFF. Full variable domain (missing parts from reference TRBV7-8 and TRBJ1-1): GAGVSQSPRYKVAKRGQDVALRCDPISGHVSLFWYQQALGQGPEFLTYFQNEAQLDKSGLPSDRFFAERPEGSVSTLKIQRTQQEDSAVYLCASSTTGGGTEAFFGQGTRLTVV.

This chain links TRBV7-3 with TRBJ2-5; D is unclear. Trimming took 5 bases from V and 4 from J, leaving 17 bases between them. This CDR3 comprises 15 residues. Looked up from germline, CDR1 is SGHTA and CDR2 is FQGTGA. In DNA, the CDR3 is TGTGCCAGCAGCCCCCTAGGCCTAGTTGGAGAGACCCAGTACTTC. Translation: CASSPLGLVGETQYF.

The V and J genes are TRBV9 and TRBJ2-7; 13 nucleotides match TRBD2. The CDR3 has 16 amino acids. Germline V lookup: CDR1 SGDLS, CDR2 YYNGEE. V dropped 4 bases and J dropped 6; count of bases not matched to a gene: 10. CDR3 in DNA: TGTGCCAGCAGCCCAAGACTAGCGGGAGGTACCTTCGAGCAGTACTTC. As protein: CASSPRLAGGTFEQYF.

This clone occurred once. The chain links TRBV6-6 to TRBJ2-7; 8 bases are shared with TRBD1. This CDR3 comprises 13 residues. J lost 5 bases, V lost 2 bases, and 2 bases had no gene match. The germline CDR1 and CDR2 sequences are MNHNY and SVGAGI (reference sequence). CDR3 coding DNA: TGTGCCAGCAGTTACGGGACAGGTGACGAGCAGTACTTC. Translating gives CASSYGTGDEQYF.

In this sample, this clone turned up a few times. This chain uses TRBV9 with TRBJ2-7; tentative D call: TRBD1 (5 bases). Germline V gene data show CDR1 as SGDLS and CDR2 as YYNGEE. The germline V and J ends were trimmed by 4 bases and 1 base, with 12 bases remaining between them. The CDR3 spans 14 residues. CDR3 nucleotides: TGTGCCAGCAGCACCAGGCAGGGTTCCTACGAGCAGTACTTC. Its translation: CASSTRQGSYEQYF.

The V and J genes are TRBV7-2 and TRBJ1-4, with 9 bases identical to TRBD1. From germline, CDR1 is SGHTA and CDR2 FQGNSA. The CDR3 sequence is 15 residues long. The ends lost 5 bases at V and 7 bases at J; junction bases unmatched: 8. CDR3 DNA: TGTGCCAGCAGCAAGAGCGGGACAGGGAGTGAAAAACTGTTTTTT. This encodes CASSKSGTGSEKLFF.

The chain couples TRBV28 to TRBJ2-1, with 9 bases lining up with TRBD2. V lost 7 bases to trimming and J lost 4 bases; unmatched junction nucleotides: 5. In germline, CDR1 is MDHEN, CDR2 SYDVKM. The CDR3 runs 14 residues. CDR3 region: CASTVAGGYNEQFF. The CDR3 DNA is TGTGCCAGCACAGTCGCGGGGGGGTACAATGAGCAGTTCTTC.

The chain employs TRBV27 and TRBJ2-1, with D possibly matching TRBD1 (6 bases). Germline CDR1 MNHEY, CDR2 SMNVEV (reference sequence). Trimming removed 5 bases from V and 0 bases from J, with 14 bases in between. The CDR3 sequence is 16 residues long. In DNA form, the CDR3 reads TGTGCCAGCAGTCCCAGGGGCCAAAACTCCTACAATGAGCAGTTCTTC. Its protein is CASSPRGQNSYNEQFF.

CDR3 DNA sequence: TGTGCCAGCAGCTTGTCGTACCGGGGGGCAGGAAACTATGGCTACACCTTC. It translates to CASSLSYRGAGNYGYTF. The chain carries TRBV11-1 and TRBJ1-2, with D possibly matching TRBD1 (6 bases). Trimming cost V 3 bases and J 2 bases, with 19 bases left between them. Germline V gives CDR1 SGHAT, CDR2 FQDESV (reference sequence). This CDR3 is built from 17 residues. Based on the CDR3 plus reference TRBV11-1 and TRBJ1-2, the full variable domain is EAEVAQSPRYKITEKSQAVAFWCDPISGHATLYWYRQILGQGPELLVQFQDESVVDDSQLPKDRFSAERLKGVDSTLKIQPAELGDSAMYLCASSLSYRGAGNYGYTFGSGTRLTVV.